This T cell receptor beta chain was recorded in a study of T-cell memory formation after mild COVID-19 (dated by TCRdb to the early 2020s). In terms of the full investigation: TCR sequence clusters from the two donors were found to be largely donor specific. Longitudinal TCRalpha and TCRbeta repertoire sequencing tracked T-cell clones expanding and contracting after mild COVID-19 in two donors. The cohort comprised two young, previously healthy adult volunteers, one female and one male. Beyond this particular receptor, the publication reports: Contracting CD4+ clones were found mainly in CM and EM memory subsets, while CD8+ clones were enriched in EMRA. Clones contracting from day 15 to 85 had balanced CD4/CD8 phenotypes, while a second wave expanding from day 15 to 37 was biased towards CD4+. The detection of some responding clones in pre-infection memory suggests that pre-existing cross-reactive memory T cells joined the SARS-CoV-2 response. Only two mild cases were covered in the study, and larger cohorts including severe cases with pre-infection samples were considered necessary. Whether the second-wave clones peaking on day 37 were SARS-CoV-2 specific was not confirmed.

Ficoll-Paque density gradient centrifugation was used to isolate PBMCs. TCRdb lists the instrument as Illumina NovaSeq 6000. TCRalpha and TCRbeta cDNA libraries were constructed by 5'RACE with constant-segment primers, with sample barcodes and unique molecular identifiers being introduced. RNA was extracted from every sample with Trizol reagent. Libraries were amplified in two PCR steps, with a second sample barcode and Illumina TruSeq adapters added in the second step. Sequencing of the libraries was done on an Illumina NovaSeq, producing 2 x 150 bp paired-end reads. Per the original workflow: Demultiplexing of reads and collapsing into UMI-guided consensus sequences were performed with migec v1.2.7. Using mixcr v2.1.11, the UMI consensuses were aligned to TRA and TRB V and J templates and assembled into clonotypes. A clonotype was counted as expanded or contracted only when both edgeR and NoisET called the clonotype significant, with the noise models trained on biological replicates. For edgeR calls, the thresholds were a false discovery rate-adjusted p below 0.01 and a log2 fold-change of 1. As an exploratory analysis of dynamics, max-normalized trajectories of the 1000 most abundant clonotypes were examined with PCA combined with hierarchical clustering. Separately sequenced CD4+ and CD8+ repertoires were used to assign a CD4 or CD8 phenotype to each responding clone. The public reads were reanalyzed by TCRdb: fastp trimming at Q25, MiXCR alignment, in-frame beta chains only. Under each unique CDR3 protein, matching rows form one entry showing the most common genes and DNA. The V and J calls and clone size are TCRdb's, not the authors'. This sample comprises 380,000 or so distinct CDR3 sequences, about an eighth of them detected only once. The top ten constitute approximately 21% of the sample.

This clonotype has a handful of counts. Its antigen is not yet known. No base-level quality is on record; no much larger clone is a single base apart. V is pared back by 7 bases and J by 0 bases, with 6 bases lying between the germline termini. From the germline V gene, CDR1 is SQVTM and CDR2 is ANQGSEA. There are 11 amino acids in the CDR3, from cysteine to phenylalanine inclusive. The entry retains the CDR3 DNA only, 33 bases that are in frame from base 1. The sample was PBMCs or a T cell subset sorted from them (not recorded which). The TCR was taken from a man younger than 35 who had mild COVID-19 (a few samples of this study predate the infection). The sample titles of this study are shuffled in the database, so cell type and time point are left out; the donor was told from shared clones. The sequence is built from TRBV29-1 and TRBJ1-1, with no confidently assigned D gene. The CDR3 protein: CSGAMNTEAFF. The DNA reads TGCAGCGGAGCTATGAACACTGAAGCTTTCTTT.